What follows describes a single TCR beta chain. Its target is not known. Each TCR beta library was made by quantitative 5'-RACE that incorporated molecular barcodes. TCRdb independently ran MiXCR on the 5' RACE reads; one entry per CDR3 protein. The sample lists about 500,000 distinct CDR3 sequences; about 5.2% were seen once. The sample is drawn from a study of CD8 T cells in ankylosing spondylitis. The CDR3 spans 15 residues. Per the germline V gene, CDR1 is GTSNPN and CDR2 is SVGIG (reference sequence). Between the trimmed V and J ends, which lost 3 bases and 1 base, there was a span of 15 bases. Whole-study findings and limits: Apparently characteristic of ankylosing spondylitis blood was a TCR beta motif (fewer than 10 highly homologous variants). CD8+ disease-linked clones were present at relatively low frequencies in blood. Previous work reported some of these motif variants in the synovial fluid and blood of reactive arthritis.

The genes are TRBV30 and TRBJ2-5; TRBD1 is a possible D gene (5 bases). The TCR sequence derives from a male donor with ankylosing spondylitis. The sequenced sample consisted of blood, either unsorted or a sorted T cell fraction (not recorded which). The CDR3 DNA reads TGTGCCTGGAGCATGAAGGGGCGAGTCCAAGAGACCCAGTACTTC. It translates to CAWSMKGRVQETQYF.